This T cell receptor beta chain was recovered during a study of lung T cells in sarcoidosis with Löfgren's syndrome. On the study more broadly: Repertoire analyses centered on Löfgren's syndrome patients. Study-wide results and limits: The most expanded V genes in Löfgren's patients were reportedly TRAV12-1 and TRBV2. Multiple Löfgren's syndrome patients reportedly shared TRAV12-1 and TRBV2 CDR3 motifs. TRAV12-1 preferentially paired with TRBV2, with homologous CDR3s.

TCRdb itself ran the reads through MiXCR, one entry per CDR3 protein. The sample has around 60,000 distinct CDR3 sequences; around 20% are singletons. CDR1 and CDR2 (germline): SGHNT, YYREEE (reference sequence). The CDR3 is 15 amino acids. The trim removed 5 bases at V and 2 bases at J, leaving 5 bases unmatched. With regard to this clonotype: Antigen unknown.

Sequenced sample: CD4+ T cells from PBMCs. The sequence derives from a human donor with sarcoidosis (Löfgren's syndrome or another form), or a control subject (not recorded which). The J gene is TRBJ2-5, the V gene TRBV5-4, with 11 bases identical to TRBD2. In nucleotides, the CDR3 is TGTGCCAGCAGACCCGGGACTAGCGGACAAGAGACCCAGTACTTC. This codes for CASRPGTSGQETQYF. Based on the CDR3 plus reference TRBV5-4 and TRBJ2-5, the full variable domain is ETGVTQSPTHLIKTRGQQVTLRCSSQSGHNTVSWYQQALGQGPQFIFQYYREEENGRGNFPPRFSGLQFPNYSSELNVNALELDDSALYLCASRPGTSGQETQYFGPGTRLLVL.